The 27 T cell receptor beta chains reported below all come from one sample, sequenced in a study of beta chain features in type 1 diabetes. The entirety of the isolated RNA underwent reverse transcription, so expressed TCRB transcripts were sequenced. The protocol was immunoSEQ multiplex PCR, while the TCRdb copy is restricted to in-frame clones and leaves out a portion. Of roughly 300,000 clones listed, less than 9.5% were seen once; the top ten hold around 0.45%. Input material: central memory CD4+ T cells from blood. The receptors shown here come from a woman aged 18-29 years in good health.

This chain uses TRBV5-6 with TRBJ2-3, with unresolved D. This CDR3 has 15 residues. V was shortened by 0 bases and J by 0 bases, with 8 bases between the two germline ends. The germline V gene has CDR1 SGHDT and CDR2 YYEEEE. CDR3 sequence: CASSLVATSTDTQYF. Here the CDR3 DNA reads TGTGCCAGCAGCTTGGTCGCAACTAGCACAGATACGCAGTATTTT.

The chain couples TRBV27 to TRBJ2-2; 8 bases fit TRBD2. The germline gives CDR1 MNHEY, CDR2 SMNVEV (reference sequence). The CDR3 extends over 16 amino acids. The V gene end was trimmed by 5 bases and the J gene end by 1 base; junction bases not matched to a gene: 6. CDR3 coding DNA: TGTGCCAGCAGTGATAGCGGGGCCAGGAACACCGGGGAGCTGTTTTTT. It yields the protein CASSDSGARNTGELFF.

The table lists this clone with a few counts. This chain uses TRBV7-9 with TRBJ2-5; 9 bases fit TRBD2. Trimming took 5 bases from V and 5 from J; bases not matched to a gene: 0. The CDR3 runs to 12 residues. The germline V gene has CDR1 SEHNR and CDR2 FQNEAQ (reference sequence). The CDR3 sequence: CASSAGGETQYF. CDR3 in DNA: TGTGCCAGCAGCGCGGGAGGGGAGACCCAGTACTTC.

This clone was picked up a small number of times. V usage is TRBV7-2 and J usage is TRBJ2-5; 8 nucleotides line up with TRBD2. Germline CDR1 is SGHTA and CDR2 is FQGNSA. The ends lost 5 bases at V and 2 bases at J; junction bases unmatched: 13. This CDR3 is 17 amino acids long. Written as DNA, the CDR3 is TGTGCCAGCAGCCCTGGGACGGGAGGGCTCCAACAAGAGACCCAGTACTTC. It yields the protein CASSPGTGGLQQETQYF.

This clone was picked up a small number of times. This sequence joins TRBV7-9 and TRBJ2-2; D remains ambiguous. Trimming took off 1 base at V and 4 bases at J, with 7 bases between the two ends. CDR1 and CDR2 from the germline V gene are SEHNR and FQNEAQ (reference sequence). There are 14 residues in the CDR3. CDR3 sequence: CASSLGLRTGELFF. The CDR3 bases are TGTGCCAGCAGCTTAGGGCTCCGCACCGGGGAGCTGTTTTTT.

The chain carries TRBV9 and TRBJ2-1; D not resolved. CDR1 is SGDLS, CDR2 YYNGEE, per germline. Trimming cost V 4 bases and J 0 bases, with 11 bases left between them. The length of the CDR3 is 15 residues. The CDR3 nucleotides read TGTGCCAGCAGCCCAACCACGAGCTCCTACAATGAGCAGTTCTTC. Translated, it gives CASSPTTSSYNEQFF.

The rearrangement uses TRBV6-6 and TRBJ2-5, with D unresolved. V lost 2 bases to trimming and J lost 1 base, with 5 bases between them. The CDR3 consists of 13 residues. The germline gives CDR1 MNHNY, CDR2 SVGAGI (reference sequence). CDR3 DNA: TGTGCCAGCAGTTACCCGGTCCAAGAGACCCAGTACTTC. It specifies CASSYPVQETQYF.

This clone was detected only a few times. Within the sample, other DNA sequences also encode this same CDR3. The chain recombines TRBV6-6 with TRBJ1-1; 9 nucleotides line up with TRBD1. The CDR3 extends over 14 amino acids. The junction had 6 bases not matched to a gene; V was cut back by 5 bases and J by 5 bases. CDR1 and CDR2 (germline): MNHNY, SVGAGI (reference sequence). DNA for the CDR3: TGTGCCAGCAGTACAGGGGGCAGTGCGACTGAAGCTTTCTTT. As protein: CASSTGGSATEAFF.

This clone was seen repeatedly, ten times or more. The genes are TRBV2 and TRBJ2-1, with a tentative D call TRBD2 (6 bases). Between the trimmed V and J ends, which lost 3 bases and 1 base, there was a span of 19 bases. CDR3 size: 18 residues. From germline, CDR1 is SNHLY and CDR2 FYNNEI. In DNA, the CDR3 is TGTGCCAGCAGTGATTGGGCGGGACTGAGCAATTCCTACAATGAGCAGTTCTTC. Amino acid sequence: CASSDWAGLSNSYNEQFF.

This clone showed up many times. This chain connects TRBV19 to TRBJ1-5; D is unclear. CDR3 length: 15 residues. The ends were cut back, 3 bases at V and 2 bases at J, with 11 bases in the middle. Germline CDR1 LNHDA, CDR2 SQIVND (reference sequence). The DNA for the CDR3 is TGTGCCAGTAGTATGGAAGGGAGCGGCAATCAGCCCCAGCATTTT. Translation gives CASSMEGSGNQPQHF. The full variable domain, rest sourced from reference TRBV19 and TRBJ1-5, is DGGITQSPKYLFRKEGQNVTLSCEQNLNHDAMYWYRQDPGQGLRLIYYSQIVNDFQKGDIAEGYSVSREKKESFPLTVTSAQKNPTAFYLCASSMEGSGNQPQHFGDGTRLSIL.

At least ten counts were recorded for this clone. The chain couples TRBV28 to TRBJ2-2; D call uncertain. The CDR3 is 15 amino acids. Trimming pared 1 base from V and 5 bases from J, leaving 11 bases between. The germline CDR1 and CDR2 sequences are MDHEN and SYDVKM. CDR3 loop: CASSLSYSGTGELFF. The CDR3 DNA reads as TGTGCCAGCAGTTTATCCTACAGTGGAACCGGGGAGCTGTTTTTT.

This clone was observed a few times. This chain links TRBV5-1 with TRBJ1-1; D unresolved. Germline CDR1 SGHRS, CDR2 YFSETQ. This CDR3 spans 13 amino acids. V was shortened by 5 bases and J by 3 bases, with 11 bases between the two germline ends. The CDR3 spells CASREGEDTEAFF. DNA for the CDR3: TGCGCCAGCAGGGAGGGAGAAGACACTGAAGCTTTCTTT.

The rearrangement links TRBV7-9 to TRBJ2-7; TRBD1 might be the D (6 bases). The V gene's germline CDR1 is SEHNR and CDR2 FQNEAQ (reference sequence). The CDR3 has 14 amino acids. Trimming removed 4 bases at V and 2 bases at J, with 12 bases between. CDR3 loop: CASSSRGTTYEQYF. In DNA, the CDR3 is TGTGCCAGCAGCTCAAGGGGGACGACCTACGAGCAGTACTTC.

The chain recombines TRBV7-3 with TRBJ2-1; 9 nucleotides match TRBD2. This CDR3 comprises 16 residues. J gave up 7 bases and V 4 bases, and 11 bases lay outside the gene matches. The germline gives CDR1 SGHTA, CDR2 FQGTGA. The CDR3 DNA is TGTGCCAGCAGCTCTGGGGTGGCGGGAGGGTGGAATGAGCAGTTCTTC. Translating it yields CASSSGVAGGWNEQFF.

There are a few counts of this clone. CDR3 nucleotide sequence: TGTGCCATCAGTGCTGGAAAAGAGACCTACGAGCAGTACTTC. It yields the protein CAISAGKETYEQYF. This chain uses TRBV10-3 with TRBJ2-7; D remains unclear. The CDR3 consists of 14 residues. CDR1 and CDR2 from the germline V gene are ENHRY and SYGVKD. The V end lost 4 bases, the J end lost 2 bases, and 12 bases lay between the germline ends.

This clone was counted only a few times. The sample has other DNA sequences that encode this CDR3 too. The chain is built from TRBV19 and TRBJ2-1, with TRBD1 as a possible D gene (7 bases). The CDR3 extends over 16 amino acids. Germline CDR1 reads LNHDA; CDR2 reads SQIVND (reference sequence). V was clipped by 4 bases and J by 0 bases, with 13 bases between them. For the CDR3, the DNA is TGTGCCAGTAGTACGACAGGGAGGAGCTCCTACAATGAGCAGTTCTTC. Amino acids: CASSTTGRSSYNEQFF. Looking up the rest from reference TRBV19 and TRBJ2-1 gives the full variable domain: DGGITQSPKYLFRKEGQNVTLSCEQNLNHDAMYWYRQDPGQGLRLIYYSQIVNDFQKGDIAEGYSVSREKKESFPLTVTSAQKNPTAFYLCASSTTGRSSYNEQFFGPGTRLTVL.

This clone was detected a few times. The chain links TRBV10-3 to TRBJ1-2; no clear D gene. The CDR3 has 12 residues. V lost 3 bases to trimming and J lost 8 bases, with 10 bases between them. Germline CDR1 is ENHRY and CDR2 is SYGVKD. The CDR3 DNA sequence: TGTGCCATCAGTGAAGTCAGGCTAGGCTACACCTTC. Its translation: CAISEVRLGYTF.

For this clone: Compared with germline, one end of the junction differs, possibly owing to a read error. The V and J genes are TRBV10-3 and TRBJ2-7, with 12 bases aligning to TRBD2. Looked up from germline, CDR1 is ENHRY and CDR2 is SYGVKD. This CDR3 is 12 amino acids long. CDR3 region: CAISGTSGEGSF. CDR3 DNA sequence: TGTGCCATCAGTGGGACTAGCGGGGAAGGTAGCTTC.

This clone was seen at least ten times. V and J are TRBV18 and TRBJ2-1; a weak D match, TRBD1 (6 bases). V shed 4 bases and J shed 7 bases, with 20 bases lying between them. The CDR3 loop spans 16 amino acids. CDR1 is KGHSH and CDR2 is LQKENI in the germline V gene. The CDR3 region is CASSQYGVGGVNEQFF. In DNA, the CDR3 is TGTGCCAGCTCACAATACGGTGTAGGGGGAGTGAATGAGCAGTTCTTC.

This clone came up a few times. The J gene is TRBJ1-1, the V gene TRBV5-6; TRBD1 might be the D (5 bases). The V and J ends lost 4 bases and 1 base respectively, with 11 bases between them. The CDR3 length is 14 residues. CDR1 is SGHDT and CDR2 is YYEEEE in the germline V gene. The CDR3, as DNA: TGTGCCAGCAGCCGGGGCGCGGGGAACACTGAAGCTTTCTTT. This sequence encodes CASSRGAGNTEAFF.

The CDR3 reads CASSQGQDNSPLHF. The CDR3 DNA sequence: TGTGCCAGCAGCCAAGGACAAGATAATTCACCCCTCCACTTT. The gene calls are TRBV4-2 and TRBJ1-6; D is ambiguous. This CDR3 comprises 14 residues. Trimming pared 1 base from V and 5 bases from J, leaving 6 bases between. Germline CDR1 reads LGHNA; CDR2 reads YNFKEQ.

V is TRBV9 and J is TRBJ2-5; no definite D call. Per germline, CDR1 SGDLS and CDR2 YYNGEE. V was shortened by 3 bases and J by 1 base, with 13 bases between the two germline ends. The CDR3 extends over 15 amino acids. The CDR3 DNA sequence: TGTGCCAGCAGCGCCTATCCGGGTCCCCAAGAGACCCAGTACTTC. Its translation: CASSAYPGPQETQYF.

This clone appeared many times. The chain has TRBV5-1 and TRBJ1-4, with 8 bases aligning to TRBD1. CDR1 is SGHRS and CDR2 is YFSETQ in the germline V gene. The CDR3 is 14 residues long. V was pared by 3 bases and J by 4 bases, with 2 bases of the junction left unmatched. The CDR3 DNA reads TGCGCCAGCAGCTCGGGACAGGTTAATGAAAAACTGTTTTTT. It is translated as CASSSGQVNEKLFF.

This chain links TRBV7-9 with TRBJ2-6; D remains unclear. The germline V gene encodes CDR1 SEHNR and CDR2 FQNEAQ (reference sequence). V shed 5 bases and J shed 5 bases, with 10 bases lying between them. CDR3 length: 14 amino acids. The CDR3 region has the DNA TGTGCCAGCAGCCCAGGCCTTAGGGCCAACGTCCTGACTTTC. Amino acid sequence: CASSPGLRANVLTF.

This clone was observed a single time. The V and J genes are TRBV7-2 and TRBJ2-1; D ambiguous. The CDR3 totals 12 residues. Germline V gives CDR1 SGHTA, CDR2 FQGNSA. The V gene lost 2 bases and the J gene lost 10 bases, with 9 bases spanning the gap. CDR3 in amino acids: CASSLSGREQFF. In DNA, the CDR3 is TGTGCCAGCAGCTTATCCGGACGGGAGCAGTTCTTC.

The V call is TRBV2, the J call TRBJ1-1; D not certain. This CDR3 is 12 amino acids long. Germline assignment: CDR1 SNHLY and CDR2 FYNNEI. The ends were cut back, 6 bases at V and 3 bases at J, with 8 bases in the middle. CDR3: CASRGDYTEAFF. The CDR3 DNA is TGTGCCAGCAGGGGAGATTACACTGAAGCTTTCTTT.

This clone was counted only a few times. Because it lacks the conserved phenylalanine or tryptophan at the end, this CDR3 is likely a read error. The V and J genes are TRBV9 and TRBJ2-7; TRBD2 matches at 8 bases. This CDR3 is built from 15 residues. V lost 3 bases, J lost 2 bases, and 7 bases stayed unmatched. CDR1 is SGDLS, CDR2 YYNGEE, per germline. The CDR3 DNA is TGTGCCAGCAGCGCGGGAGGGCTAGCAGCCTACGAGCAGTACCTC. Protein product: CASSAGGLAAYEQYL.